The 23 T cell receptor beta chains below all came from one sample that was sequenced in a study of blood T cell repertoires in COVID-19. Using immunoSEQ multiplex PCR, the repertoire was profiled, and TCRdb retains in-frame clones only, with some absent. In the table there are around 190,000 clones, 85% of which are singletons. Sequenced: peripheral blood. Receptors originate from a woman aged 55-75 years with acute or convalescent COVID-19.

V gene TRBV10-3 combines with J gene TRBJ1-1; no firm D call. The germline V gene encodes CDR1 ENHRY and CDR2 SYGVKD. The CDR3 is made up of 13 amino acids. V was clipped by 5 bases and J by 1 base, with 8 bases between them. The DNA of the CDR3 is TGTGCCATCAGTTGGGCAGAGAACACTGAAGCTTTCTTT. Amino acids: CAISWAENTEAFF.

J is TRBJ2-6 and V is TRBV19, with 12 bases aligning to TRBD1. Germline values: CDR1 LNHDA, CDR2 SQIVND (reference sequence). V shed 5 bases, J shed 3 bases, and the junction held 8 bases outside the gene matches. The CDR3 has 18 residues. The CDR3 nucleotides read TGTGCCAGTAGTCCCGCTGGGACAGGGGGCGTTGGGGCCAACGTCCTGACTTTC. Translated: CASSPAGTGGVGANVLTF.

With respect to this clone: This CDR3 is also generated by other DNA sequences in the sample. The chain links TRBV2 to TRBJ1-1, with D possibly being TRBD1 (5 bases). The ends were cut back, 6 bases at V and 1 base at J, with 12 bases in the middle. CDR3 length equals 14 residues. The germline V gene encodes CDR1 SNHLY and CDR2 FYNNEI. The CDR3 spells CASRRQGGNTEAFF. CDR3 coding DNA: TGTGCCAGCAGGCGTCAGGGAGGGAACACTGAAGCTTTCTTT. Looking up the rest from reference TRBV2 and TRBJ1-1 gives the full variable domain: EPEVTQTPSHQVTQMGQEVILRCVPISNHLYFYWYRQILGQKVEFLVSFYNNEISEKSEIFDDQFSVERPDGSNFTLKIRSTKLEDSAMYFCASRRQGGNTEAFFGQGTRLTVV.

The chain is built from TRBV6-5 and TRBJ1-6, with TRBD1 matching over 8 bases. The CDR3 is made up of 16 amino acids. After removal of 0 bases from V and 7 bases from J, the junction contained 5 bases not matched to a gene. CDR1 is MNHEY and CDR2 is SVGAGI in the germline V gene. DNA for the CDR3: TGTGCCAGCAGTTACTCAAGTGACAGGGGAAATTCACCCCTCCACTTT. It yields the protein CASSYSSDRGNSPLHF.

V and J are TRBV6-5 and TRBJ1-4; TRBD1 matches 7 bases. Germline V CDR1 and CDR2: MNHEY, SVGAGI. This CDR3 has 11 amino acids. V lost 6 bases to trimming and J lost 14 bases; unmatched junction nucleotides: 6. DNA of the CDR3: TGTGCCAGCAGCGAGAGGGACAGCCTGTTTTTT. This translates into CASSERDSLFF.

The CDR3 here is CASSIDDRGSSPLHF. Written as DNA, the CDR3 is TGTGCCAGTAGTATAGACGACAGGGGGAGTTCACCCCTCCACTTT. V usage is TRBV19 and J usage is TRBJ1-6; 9 bases fit TRBD1. Germline-derived CDR1 and CDR2 are LNHDA and SQIVND (reference sequence). This CDR3 spans 15 amino acids. Trimming at V came to 0 bases and at J to 9 bases, leaving 3 bases not matched to a gene. Variable domain in full (rest from reference TRBV19 and TRBJ1-6): DGGITQSPKYLFRKEGQNVTLSCEQNLNHDAMYWYRQDPGQGLRLIYYSQIVNDFQKGDIAEGYSVSREKKESFPLTVTSAQKNPTAFYLCASSIDDRGSSPLHFGNGTRLTVT.

This CDR3 is CASSHGEGDTQYF. The DNA for the CDR3 is TGTGCCAGCAGTCACGGAGAGGGAGATACGCAGTATTTT. The V gene is TRBV27, the J gene TRBJ2-3; maybe TRBD2 (5 bases). V was shortened by 5 bases and J by 5 bases, with 11 bases between the two germline ends. The germline CDR1 and CDR2 sequences are MNHEY and SMNVEV (reference sequence). This CDR3 is 13 amino acids long.

The V and J genes are TRBV5-1 and TRBJ1-4, with D unclear. Trimming took off 0 bases at V and 4 bases at J, with 7 bases between the two ends. Germline loops: CDR1 SGHRS, CDR2 YFSETQ. The length of the CDR3 is 14 residues. CDR3: CASSLGQNNEKLFF. DNA for the CDR3: TGCGCCAGCAGCTTGGGGCAGAATAATGAAAAACTGTTTTTT.

V is TRBV7-8 and J is TRBJ1-2; TRBD1 might be the D (6 bases). Germline V gene data show CDR1 as SGHVS and CDR2 as FQNEAQ. Trimming shortened V by 5 bases and J by 8 bases, and 12 bases separated the two germline ends. The CDR3 consists of 12 residues. In DNA form, the CDR3 reads TGTGCCAGCAGCCCAAACAGGGTGGGCTACACCTTC. Its translation is CASSPNRVGYTF.

The table lists this clone with a few counts. The chain has TRBV18 and TRBJ2-7; D not resolved. Trimming removed 5 bases at V and 3 bases at J, with 5 bases between. CDR3 length: 11 residues. Germline CDR1 and CDR2: KGHSH and LQKENI. The CDR3: CASSSNYEQYF. The CDR3 bases are TGTGCCAGCTCATCAAACTACGAGCAGTACTTC.

The chain is built from TRBV27 and TRBJ2-1, with TRBD2 matching 8 bases. After removal of 10 bases from V and 3 bases from J, the junction contained 8 bases not matched to a gene. CDR3 length: 14 amino acids. The germline V gene encodes CDR1 MNHEY and CDR2 SMNVEV (reference sequence). The CDR3 nucleotides are TGTGCCACCCAGCGGGAGCTACACTACAATGAGCAGTTCTTC. Translated, it gives CATQRELHYNEQFF.

The V and J genes are TRBV2 and TRBJ2-2; 10 bases match TRBD2. This CDR3 spans 15 amino acids. CDR1 is SNHLY, CDR2 FYNNEI, per germline. V lost 7 bases and J lost 1; bases outside the gene matches: 3. The CDR3 nucleotides read TGTGCCAGCAAACGACTAGCGGGGAACACCGGGGAGCTGTTTTTT. Protein product: CASKRLAGNTGELFF.

V usage is TRBV27 and J usage is TRBJ2-2; 12 bases map to TRBD2. The CDR3 extends over 16 amino acids. The germline V gene encodes CDR1 MNHEY and CDR2 SMNVEV (reference sequence). V lost 3 bases, J lost 5 bases, and 4 bases stayed unmatched. Written as DNA, the CDR3 is TGTGCCAGCAGTTTCGGACTAGCGGGACGGACCGGGGAGCTGTTTTTT. Amino acids: CASSFGLAGRTGELFF.

This rearrangement joins TRBV6-1 to TRBJ1-1, with D tentatively TRBD1 (6 bases). V was pared by 1 base and J by 4 bases, with 10 bases between. CDR1 is MNHNS, CDR2 SASEGT, per germline. The CDR3 runs 14 residues. The CDR3 spells CASSEGEGVTEAFF. The CDR3 nucleotides are TGTGCCAGCAGTGAAGGAGAGGGGGTCACTGAAGCTTTCTTT.

The rearrangement uses TRBV28 and TRBJ1-4; the D gene is possibly TRBD1 (6 bases). V dropped 8 bases and J dropped 10 bases, with 20 bases sitting between them. Looked up from germline, CDR1 is MDHEN and CDR2 is SYDVKM. This CDR3 is 14 amino acids long. DNA of the CDR3: TGTGCCAGCCTTGGAGGGGGGGCCATGGGAAAACTGTTTTTT. Translation: CASLGGGAMGKLFF.

The chain combines TRBV19 with TRBJ1-1; 7 positions match TRBD1. Germline CDR1 and CDR2: LNHDA and SQIVND (reference sequence). The CDR3 extends over 15 amino acids. The ends lost 3 bases at V and 0 bases at J; junction bases unmatched: 4. This CDR3 reads CASSMDRLVNTEAFF. CDR3 nucleotide sequence: TGTGCCAGTAGTATGGACAGGTTGGTGAACACTGAAGCTTTCTTT.

The chain combines TRBV6-5 with TRBJ1-1; no reliable D call. The CDR3 consists of 13 residues. Germline-derived CDR1 and CDR2 are MNHEY and SVGAGI. V was cut by 8 bases and J by 3 bases, with 13 bases left in between. The chain's CDR3 is CASGIRHDTEAFF. CDR3 nucleotides: TGTGCCAGCGGTATCAGGCACGACACTGAAGCTTTCTTT.

The chain has TRBV11-2 and TRBJ2-1, with 11 bases that match TRBD2. CDR3 length: 15 residues. V lost 3 bases to trimming and J lost 9 bases; unmatched junction nucleotides: 7. Germline CDR1 is SGHAT and CDR2 is FQNNGV. The CDR3 DNA reads TGTGCCAGCAGCTTCGAGGGACTAGCGGAAACTGAGCAGTTCTTC. It codes for CASSFEGLAETEQFF.

The chain couples TRBV19 to TRBJ2-1, with 7 bases lining up with TRBD2. The CDR3 length is 16 residues. Germline assignment: CDR1 LNHDA and CDR2 SQIVND (reference sequence). The V and J ends lost 1 base and 5 bases, in that order; junction bases with no gene match: 8. The CDR3 DNA is TGTGCCAGTAGTATAGGTAACGGGAGGATCAACAATGAGCAGTTCTTC. Translating gives CASSIGNGRINNEQFF.

This sequence joins TRBV7-8 and TRBJ1-6; no clear D gene. This CDR3 contains 16 residues. Trimming shortened V by 2 bases and J by 6 bases, and 14 bases separated the two germline ends. CDR1 is SGHVS and CDR2 is FQNEAQ in the germline V gene. The CDR3 reads CASSLISADINSPLHF. CDR3 coding DNA: TGTGCCAGCAGCTTAATCAGCGCGGATATTAATTCACCCCTCCACTTT.

V and J are TRBV6-4 and TRBJ2-1; 7 bases agree with TRBD2. The CDR3 runs to 15 residues. Germline loops: CDR1 MRHNA, CDR2 SNTAGT. The V gene end was trimmed by 0 bases and the J gene end by 7 bases; junction bases not matched to a gene: 6. CDR3 nucleotide sequence: TGTGCCAGCAGTGACTCCGCGGGAGTGGGGAATGAGCAGTTCTTC. Translation gives CASSDSAGVGNEQFF.

The rearrangement links TRBV19 to TRBJ1-4, with D maybe TRBD1 (6 bases). V lost 6 bases to trimming and J lost 3 bases, with 11 bases between them. Germline V lookup: CDR1 LNHDA, CDR2 SQIVND (reference sequence). The CDR3 is made up of 14 amino acids. The CDR3: CASRKQGANEKLFF. DNA for the CDR3: TGTGCCAGTAGAAAACAGGGCGCTAATGAAAAACTGTTTTTT.

The chain links TRBV11-2 to TRBJ1-1; D gene uncertain. The CDR3 is 14 amino acids. The V gene lost 0 bases and the J gene lost 0 bases, with 5 bases spanning the gap. In germline, CDR1 is SGHAT, CDR2 FQNNGV. In DNA, the CDR3 is TGTGCCAGCAGCTTAGATCGAGTGAACACTGAAGCTTTCTTT. Translated, it gives CASSLDRVNTEAFF.